The T cell receptor beta chain under discussion was sequenced for a study of T cell changes during pregnancy in multiple sclerosis. This clone was counted a few times. Profiling relied on immunoSEQ multiplex PCR, and the TCRdb table lists in-frame clones only, not all of them. The table shows nearly 60,000 clones, with under 95% occurring only once. The germline CDR1 and CDR2 sequences are MGHDK and SYGVNS. V shed 10 bases, J shed 0 bases, and the junction held 2 bases outside the gene matches. The CDR3 contains 13 residues. This chain joins TRBV25-1 and TRBJ2-1, with 8 bases lining up with TRBD1. The input for sequencing was CD4+ T cells from peripheral blood mononuclear cells, taken after pregnancy. The source is a female donor in good health, enrolled as a control in a pregnancy study. CDR3 nucleotides: TGTGCCACCACAGGGGGCTCCTACAATGAGCAGTTCTTC. Its translation is CATTGGSYNEQFF.